This TCR beta chain was identified in a study of T cells in Graves' hyperthyroidism and ophthalmopathy. Worth noting for this clonotype: Its specificity is unknown.

The CDR3 is 15 residues long. From germline, CDR1 is MNHEY and CDR2 SMNVEV (reference sequence). V was pared by 3 bases and J by 3 bases, with 9 bases between. General study results and limits: Clonotypes that were expanded in thyroid above 0.001 mostly appeared in blood too.

TCR beta CDR3 regions were amplified from RNA transcripts. RT-PCR in the first round (using the HTBI primer set) targeted the TCR CDR3. A single record per CDR3 protein comes from TCRdb applying MiXCR to the multiplex PCR reads. The repertoire consists of around 380,000 distinct CDR3 sequences, with about 13% occurring once and the leading ten covering less than 25%. Hyperthyroidism, newly diagnosed and lasting under 2 months, affected patients aged 18 to 65. Sampled blood dates from first hyperthyroidism diagnosis, and it precedes any ophthalmopathy symptoms. Isolation of PBMCs was performed on 8.5 to 10 ml fresh peripheral blood.

This TCR was sampled from a man younger than 45 with Graves' hyperthyroidism that later progressed to Graves' ophthalmopathy. Material for sequencing was blood. The chain couples TRBV27 to TRBJ2-6; D unresolved. The CDR3: CASSFKGIGANVLTF. The CDR3 nucleotides read TGTGCCAGCAGTTTCAAGGGTATTGGGGCCAACGTCCTGACTTTC.